The clone carrying this TCR beta chain appeared many times. Its target is not known. The sample comes from a study of T cells after yellow fever vaccination. TCRdb used MiXCR to reprocess the 5' RACE reads, holding one entry per CDR3 protein. The sample comprises approximately 120,000 distinct CDR3 sequences, 7.4% of which are singletons, and roughly 2.5% rests with the top ten. Notes on the study in general: Weaker, the secondary response had a peak occurring faster, on day 5 versus 15.

Per germline, CDR1 SGDLS and CDR2 YYNGEE. V was shortened by 0 bases and J by 12 bases, with 13 bases between the two germline ends. The CDR3 consists of 13 residues. The chain has TRBV9 and TRBJ2-1, with D possibly being TRBD1 or TRBD2 (5 bases each). This receptor was obtained from a young man who received the YFV17D yellow fever vaccine. The sequences come from CD4+ T cells sorted from PBMCs, collected 10 days after the first yellow fever vaccination. Written as DNA, the CDR3 is TGTGCCAGCAGCGTAGACGAGGGGCAAAGGCAGTTCTTC. This gives the protein CASSVDEGQRQFF.